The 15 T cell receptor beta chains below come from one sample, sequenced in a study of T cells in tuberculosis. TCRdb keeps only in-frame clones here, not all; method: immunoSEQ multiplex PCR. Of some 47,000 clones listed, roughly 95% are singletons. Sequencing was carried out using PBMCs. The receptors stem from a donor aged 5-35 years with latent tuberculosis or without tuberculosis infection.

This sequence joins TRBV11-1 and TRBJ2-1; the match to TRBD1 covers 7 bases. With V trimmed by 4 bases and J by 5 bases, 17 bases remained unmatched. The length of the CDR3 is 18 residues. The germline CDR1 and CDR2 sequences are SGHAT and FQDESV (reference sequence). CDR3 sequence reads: CASSSLFNRGQMNNEQFF. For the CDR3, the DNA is TGTGCCAGCAGCTCACTATTCAACAGGGGTCAAATGAACAATGAGCAGTTCTTC.

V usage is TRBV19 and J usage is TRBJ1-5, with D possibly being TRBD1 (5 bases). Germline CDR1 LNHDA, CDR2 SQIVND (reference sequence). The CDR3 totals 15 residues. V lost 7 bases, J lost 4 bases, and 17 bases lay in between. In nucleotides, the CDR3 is TGTGCCAGTACCCCCAAGGTGGGGGGAAATCAGCCCCAGCATTTT. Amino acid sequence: CASTPKVGGNQPQHF.

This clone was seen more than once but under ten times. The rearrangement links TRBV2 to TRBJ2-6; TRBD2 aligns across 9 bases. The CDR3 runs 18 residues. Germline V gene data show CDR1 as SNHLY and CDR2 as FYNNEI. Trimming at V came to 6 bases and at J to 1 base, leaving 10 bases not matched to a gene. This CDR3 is CASSRGGATKSGANVLTF. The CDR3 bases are TGTGCCAGCAGCCGCGGGGGGGCAACTAAGTCTGGGGCCAACGTCCTGACTTTC.

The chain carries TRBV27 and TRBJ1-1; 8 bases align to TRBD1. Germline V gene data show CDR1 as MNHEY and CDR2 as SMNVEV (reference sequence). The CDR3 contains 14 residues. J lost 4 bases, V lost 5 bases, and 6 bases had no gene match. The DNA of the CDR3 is TGTGCCAGCAGTCACGGACAGGGATTCACTGAAGCTTTCTTT. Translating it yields CASSHGQGFTEAFF.

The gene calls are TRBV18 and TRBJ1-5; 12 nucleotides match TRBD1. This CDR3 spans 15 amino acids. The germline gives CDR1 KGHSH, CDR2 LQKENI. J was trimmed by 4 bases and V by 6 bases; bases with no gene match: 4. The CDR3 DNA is TGTGCCAGCTCTAGGGGACAGGGGGCAAATCAGCCCCAGCATTTT. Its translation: CASSRGQGANQPQHF.

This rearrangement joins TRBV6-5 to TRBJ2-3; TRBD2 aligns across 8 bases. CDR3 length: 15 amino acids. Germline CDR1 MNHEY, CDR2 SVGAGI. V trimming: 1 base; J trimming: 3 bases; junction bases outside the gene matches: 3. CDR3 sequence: CASSYYSGKTDTQYF. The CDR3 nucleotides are TGTGCCAGCAGTTACTATAGCGGGAAAACAGATACGCAGTATTTT.

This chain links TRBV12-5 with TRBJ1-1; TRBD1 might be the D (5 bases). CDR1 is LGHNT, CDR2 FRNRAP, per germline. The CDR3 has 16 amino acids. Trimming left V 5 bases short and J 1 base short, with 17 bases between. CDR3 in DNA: TGTGCTAGTGGTCCCAGGAGGGGCCTACAGAACACTGAAGCTTTCTTT. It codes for CASGPRRGLQNTEAFF.

This CDR3 reads CASSPDTGGVTEAFF. The CDR3 DNA follows: TGTGCCAGCAGTCCAGACACAGGGGGCGTCACTGAAGCTTTCTTT. The chain employs TRBV27 and TRBJ1-1, with 9 bases identical to TRBD1. Unmatched junction bases numbered 8, after V lost 5 bases and J lost 4 bases. The CDR3 length is 15 residues. Germline lookup yields CDR1 MNHEY and CDR2 SMNVEV (reference sequence).

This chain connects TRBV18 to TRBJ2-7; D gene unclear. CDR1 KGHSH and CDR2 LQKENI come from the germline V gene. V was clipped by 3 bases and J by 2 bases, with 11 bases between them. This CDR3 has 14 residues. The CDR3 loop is CASSPPSGPYEQYF. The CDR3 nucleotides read TGTGCCAGCTCACCCCCATCCGGTCCCTACGAGCAGTACTTC.

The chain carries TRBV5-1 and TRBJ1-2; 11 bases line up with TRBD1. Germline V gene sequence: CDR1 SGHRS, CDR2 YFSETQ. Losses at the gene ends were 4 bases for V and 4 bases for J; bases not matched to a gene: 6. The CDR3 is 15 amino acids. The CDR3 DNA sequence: TGCGCCAGCAGCCCAGGGACAGGGGGGACCTATGGCTACACCTTC. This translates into CASSPGTGGTYGYTF.

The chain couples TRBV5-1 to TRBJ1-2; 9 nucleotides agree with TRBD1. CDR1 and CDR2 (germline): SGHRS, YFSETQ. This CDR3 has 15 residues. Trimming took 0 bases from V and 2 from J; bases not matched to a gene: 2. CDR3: CASSLVTGGNYGYTF. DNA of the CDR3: TGCGCCAGCAGCTTGGTTACAGGGGGCAACTATGGCTACACCTTC.

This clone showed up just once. The CDR3 coding sequence is TGTGCCAGCAGGGATCGGACAGGGGGAACTGAAGCTTTCTTT. The encoded protein is CASRDRTGGTEAFF. V gene TRBV27 combines with J gene TRBJ1-1; TRBD1 matches at 10 bases. This CDR3 spans 14 amino acids. CDR1 is MNHEY and CDR2 is SMNVEV in the germline V gene (reference sequence). With 6 bases clipped from V and 5 bases from J, the junction kept 6 bases outside the gene matches.

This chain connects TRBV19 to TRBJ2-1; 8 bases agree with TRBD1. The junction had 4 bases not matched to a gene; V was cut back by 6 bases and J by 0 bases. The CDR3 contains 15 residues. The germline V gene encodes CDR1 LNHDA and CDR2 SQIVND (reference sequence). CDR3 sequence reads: CASSWTGNSYNEQFF. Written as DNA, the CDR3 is TGTGCCAGTAGCTGGACAGGGAACTCCTACAATGAGCAGTTCTTC.

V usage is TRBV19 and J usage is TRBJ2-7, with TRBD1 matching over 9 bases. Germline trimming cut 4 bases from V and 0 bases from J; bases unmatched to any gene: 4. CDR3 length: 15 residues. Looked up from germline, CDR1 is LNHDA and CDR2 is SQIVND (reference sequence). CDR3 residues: CASSRTGALSYEQYF. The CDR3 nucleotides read TGTGCCAGTAGTAGGACAGGGGCCCTCTCCTACGAGCAGTACTTC.

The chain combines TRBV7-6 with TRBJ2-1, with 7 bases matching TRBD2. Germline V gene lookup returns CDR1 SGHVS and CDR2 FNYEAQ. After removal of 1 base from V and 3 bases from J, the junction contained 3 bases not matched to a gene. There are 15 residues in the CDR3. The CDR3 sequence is CASSLGGTIYNEQFF. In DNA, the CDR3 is TGTGCCAGCAGCTTAGGTGGGACTATCTACAATGAGCAGTTCTTC.